The 28 T cell receptor beta chains listed next were all sequenced from one sample in a study of PD-L1 blockade in urothelial cancer. Time point denoted: peripheral blood 6 weeks after treatment start. TCRdb keeps only in-frame clones here, not all; method: immunoSEQ multiplex PCR. The sample records approximately 47,000 clones, around 80% being singletons. Here the sequenced sample was PBMCs, taken around atezolizumab (anti-PD-L1) treatment. These receptors came from a man aged 65 to 85 with urothelial cancer.

This clone was observed once. The chain is built from TRBV28 and TRBJ1-2; 7 bases fit TRBD1. CDR1 and CDR2 from the germline V gene are MDHEN and SYDVKM. J gave up 5 bases and V 6 bases, and 6 bases lay outside the gene matches. This CDR3 has 13 amino acids. The DNA for the CDR3 is TGTGCCAGCAGGCGGAAGGGACAGTATGGCTACACCTTC. The encoded protein is CASRRKGQYGYTF.

The rearrangement uses TRBV7-6 and TRBJ1-5; 9 positions agree with TRBD1. The V segment lost 1 base and the J segment 5 bases; nucleotides outside the gene matches: 6. Germline assignment: CDR1 SGHVS and CDR2 FNYEAQ. CDR3 length: 16 residues. The CDR3 DNA reads as TGTGCCAGCAGCTTAGAGGGGACAGGGCGGCATCAGCCCCAGCATTTT. Protein product: CASSLEGTGRHQPQHF.

Turning to this clone: The CDR3 ends on some other residue instead of the conserved phenylalanine or tryptophan, so this is likely a read error. It is unclear where the CDR3 begins or ends on the DNA, so no DNA is shown, and the CDR3 is as TCRdb lists it. The J gene is TRBJ2-7, the V gene TRBV1; TRBD2 was called by the table and not checked on the DNA. TRBV1 has pseudogene status. Inclusive of both ends, the CDR3 amounts to 11 amino acids. The CDR3 sequence: CTSSPWSSRGL.

This clone was recorded only once. The gene calls are TRBV29-1 and TRBJ2-3; possibly TRBD2 for D (6 bases). The germline CDR1 and CDR2 sequences are SQVTM and ANQGSEA. This CDR3 region has 13 residues. V lost 8 bases, J lost 2 bases, and 14 bases lay in between. CDR3 in amino acids: CSYARDSTDTQYF. In DNA form, the CDR3 reads TGCAGCTATGCCCGGGACTCCACAGATACGCAGTATTTT.

The CDR3 is CASSLVVGADTSYGYTF. DNA of the CDR3: TGTGCCAGCAGCTTGGTAGTAGGGGCGGATACGAGCTACGGCTACACCTTC. The chain couples TRBV5-5 to TRBJ1-2; perhaps TRBD1 as D (5 bases). This CDR3 has 17 residues. The V end was cut by 0 bases, the J end by 8 bases, with 23 bases between. CDR1 is SGHKS, CDR2 YYEKEE, per germline (reference sequence).

The genes are TRBV6-5 and TRBJ1-2, with D unresolved. Germline V gene lookup returns CDR1 MNHEY and CDR2 SVGAGI. Trimming took 6 bases from V and 7 from J, leaving 21 bases between them. The CDR3 is 15 amino acids. In DNA, the CDR3 is TGTGCCAGCAGACCCGGGTGGCAGCCAGGAGGTGGCTACACCTTC. Translating gives CASRPGWQPGGGYTF.

This clone was seen more than once but under ten times. The rearrangement links TRBV7-6 to TRBJ1-4; no definite D call. Trimming left V 2 bases short and J 7 bases short, with 8 bases between. Germline CDR1 and CDR2: SGHVS and FNYEAQ. The CDR3 is 13 amino acids. The CDR3 region has the DNA TGTGCCAGCAGCTTATCCATTTTTGAAAAACTGTTTTTT. It specifies CASSLSIFEKLFF. The entire variable domain, with the rest obtained from reference TRBV7-6 and TRBJ1-4, is as follows: GAGVSQSPRYKVTKRGQDVALRCDPISGHVSLYWYRQALGQGPEFLTYFNYEAQQDKSGLPNDRFSAERPEGSISTLTIQRTEQRDSAMYRCASSLSIFEKLFFGSGTQLSVL.

The chain joins TRBV5-1 to TRBJ2-5; 9 nucleotides match TRBD2. V shed 1 base, J shed 5 bases, and the junction held 9 bases outside the gene matches. Germline V gives CDR1 SGHRS, CDR2 YFSETQ. The CDR3 is 16 residues long. This CDR3 reads CASSLTAGLALETQYF. The CDR3 coding sequence is TGCGCCAGCAGCTTGACGGCTGGACTAGCGTTGGAGACCCAGTACTTC.

This chain joins TRBV11-2 and TRBJ1-1; D remains unclear. Germline-derived CDR1 and CDR2 are SGHAT and FQNNGV. CDR3 length equals 14 residues. Trimming took off 2 bases at V and 4 bases at J, with 11 bases between the two ends. The CDR3 spells CASSLNHVSTEAFF. The CDR3 region has the DNA TGTGCCAGCAGCTTAAATCACGTTAGCACTGAAGCTTTCTTT.

The chain carries TRBV5-6 and TRBJ2-7; 10 bases fit TRBD2. From germline, CDR1 is SGHDT and CDR2 YYEEEE. The J segment lost 3 bases and the V segment lost 7 bases, leaving 13 bases of the junction unmatched. There are 16 residues in the CDR3. The CDR3: CASEALAGDLFYEQYF. Here the CDR3 DNA reads TGTGCCAGCGAAGCCCTAGCGGGAGATCTCTTCTACGAGCAGTACTTC. Full variable domain (rest looked up from reference TRBV5-6 and TRBJ2-7): DAGVTQSPTHLIKTRGQQVTLRCSPKSGHDTVSWYQQALGQGPQFIFQYYEEEERQRGNFPDRFSGHQFPNYSSELNVNALLLGDSALYLCASEALAGDLFYEQYFGPGTRLTVT.

This chain uses TRBV28 with TRBJ2-7; D is perhaps TRBD1 (6 bases). The CDR3 runs to 16 residues. Trimming pared 5 bases from V and 0 bases from J, leaving 17 bases between. From germline, CDR1 is MDHEN and CDR2 SYDVKM. In DNA form, the CDR3 reads TGTGCCAGCAGTGCTTTGACAGGTTACAGCTCCTACGAGCAGTACTTC. The encoded protein is CASSALTGYSSYEQYF.

This chain joins TRBV5-1 and TRBJ1-1, with D possibly being TRBD1 (5 bases). Trimming removed 4 bases from V and 1 base from J, with 14 bases in between. The CDR3 has 15 amino acids. CDR1 is SGHRS, CDR2 YFSETQ, per germline. This chain's CDR3 is CASSPLAQGNTEAFF. In nucleotides, the CDR3 is TGCGCCAGCAGCCCGCTTGCGCAGGGGAACACTGAAGCTTTCTTT.

The chain recombines TRBV30 with TRBJ1-1; perhaps TRBD1 as D (5 bases). Germline assignment: CDR1 GTSNPN and CDR2 SVGIG (reference sequence). CDR3 length equals 15 residues. Trimming removed 0 bases from V and 11 bases from J, with 22 bases in between. DNA of the CDR3: TGTGCCTGGAGTGTATATCTCACAGGCTCCTCTGGGGCTTTCTTT. Its protein is CAWSVYLTGSSGAFF.

This clone turned up a few times. The chain combines TRBV5-4 with TRBJ2-7, with TRBD1 matching over 8 bases. Trimming cost V 4 bases and J 3 bases; bases outside gene matches: 6. CDR1 is SGHNT, CDR2 YYREEE, per germline (reference sequence). This CDR3 contains 14 residues. CDR3 DNA sequence: TGTGCCAGCAGCGCAGGGGGCGAACTCTACGAGCAGTACTTC. Encoded protein: CASSAGGELYEQYF.

DNA for the CDR3: TGTGCCTGGGACCGGGACAGGGGGCTCGGAAACACCATATATTTT. This sequence encodes CAWDRDRGLGNTIYF. The V gene is TRBV30, the J gene TRBJ1-3; 12 nucleotides align to TRBD1. Germline-derived CDR1 and CDR2 are GTSNPN and SVGIG (reference sequence). V was clipped by 5 bases and J by 4 bases; unmatched bases: 6. This CDR3 is 15 amino acids long. The entire variable domain, with the rest obtained from reference TRBV30 and TRBJ1-3, is as follows: SQTIHQWPATLVQPVGSPLSLECTVEGTSNPNLYWYRQAAGRGLQLLFYSVGIGQISSEVPQNLSASRPQDRQFILSSKKLLLSDSGFYLCAWDRDRGLGNTIYFGEGSWLTVV.

This clone has just one count. The V gene is TRBV6-5, the J gene TRBJ1-2, with TRBD1 as a possible D gene (5 bases). Trimming cost V 2 bases and J 5 bases, with 12 bases left between them. Germline V gene sequence: CDR1 MNHEY, CDR2 SVGAGI. CDR3 length: 14 amino acids. The CDR3 sequence: CASSYAGRVYGYTF. The CDR3 nucleotides read TGTGCCAGCAGTTACGCAGGGAGGGTTTATGGCTACACCTTC.

The J gene is TRBJ1-3, the V gene TRBV7-9; D is ambiguous. CDR3 length equals 14 residues. V dropped 1 base and J dropped 4 bases, with 8 bases sitting between them. The V gene's germline CDR1 is SEHNR and CDR2 FQNEAQ (reference sequence). The CDR3 DNA reads TGTGCCAGCAGCTTAGAGTCTAGAGGAAACACCATATATTTT. It codes for CASSLESRGNTIYF. The full variable domain, with the rest looked up from reference TRBV7-9 and TRBJ1-3, is DTGVSQNPRHKITKRGQNVTFRCDPISEHNRLYWYRQTLGQGPEFLTYFQNEAQLEKSRLLSDRFSAERPKGSFSTLEIQRTEQGDSAMYLCASSLESRGNTIYFGEGSWLTVV.

V is TRBV6-5 and J is TRBJ2-7; 9 nucleotides line up with TRBD1. Losses at the gene ends were 7 bases for V and 0 bases for J; bases not matched to a gene: 7. The germline V gene encodes CDR1 MNHEY and CDR2 SVGAGI. There are 15 residues in the CDR3. CDR3 sequence reads: CASNSPGQGSYEQYF. CDR3 in DNA: TGTGCCAGCAATTCTCCGGGACAGGGCTCCTACGAGCAGTACTTC.

The chain links TRBV18 to TRBJ2-3; 8 bases line up with TRBD2. J was trimmed by 6 bases and V by 6 bases; bases with no gene match: 8. From germline, CDR1 is KGHSH and CDR2 LQKENI. The CDR3 is 14 amino acids. CDR3 loop: CASSVGTSGDTQYF. The DNA of the CDR3 is TGTGCCAGCTCTGTGGGGACTAGTGGTGATACGCAGTATTTT.

This rearrangement joins TRBV4-1 to TRBJ1-5; D gene unclear. CDR3 length equals 13 residues. Germline CDR1 reads MGHRA; CDR2 reads YSYEKL. Between the trimmed V and J ends, which lost 0 bases and 6 bases, there was a span of 6 bases. CDR3 in amino acids: CASSQDEGQPQHF. CDR3 DNA sequence: TGCGCCAGCAGCCAAGATGAGGGTCAGCCCCAGCATTTT.

The genes are TRBV6-6 and TRBJ2-7, with 8 bases that match TRBD1. From germline, CDR1 is MNHNY and CDR2 SVGAGI (reference sequence). This CDR3 is built from 14 residues. J was trimmed by 9 bases and V by 7 bases; bases with no gene match: 14. The CDR3 DNA sequence: TGTGCCAGCACTAGGGGGACAGGTCCCTTGGGGCAGTACTTC. Residues: CASTRGTGPLGQYF.

This clone was counted a single time. The V and J genes are TRBV2 and TRBJ2-3, with 9 bases matching TRBD2. Germline-derived CDR1 and CDR2 are SNHLY and FYNNEI. This CDR3 region has 16 residues. The junction had 6 bases not matched to a gene; V was cut back by 0 bases and J by 5 bases. CDR3 coding DNA: TGTGCCAGCAGTGAAGCGTGGAGCGGGAGGTTAGATACGCAGTATTTT. Its translation: CASSEAWSGRLDTQYF. Based on the CDR3 plus reference TRBV2 and TRBJ2-3, the full variable domain is EPEVTQTPSHQVTQMGQEVILRCVPISNHLYFYWYRQILGQKVEFLVSFYNNEISEKSEIFDDQFSVERPDGSNFTLKIRSTKLEDSAMYFCASSEAWSGRLDTQYFGPGTRLTVL.

This chain links TRBV6-1 with TRBJ2-1, with TRBD1 matching over 9 bases. The CDR3 spans 15 residues. Germline V gene lookup returns CDR1 MNHNS and CDR2 SASEGT. The trim removed 4 bases at V and 12 bases at J, leaving 13 bases unmatched. The CDR3 here is CASSVRDRVGSGQFF. The CDR3 nucleotides read TGTGCCAGCAGTGTACGGGACAGGGTTGGTTCGGGGCAGTTCTTC.

The chain carries TRBV5-1 and TRBJ2-3; D is perhaps TRBD2 (6 bases). Trimming took off 0 bases at V and 2 bases at J, with 7 bases between the two ends. Germline values: CDR1 SGHRS, CDR2 YFSETQ. The CDR3 length is 14 residues. The CDR3 spells CASSLGDSTDTQYF. The CDR3 DNA is TGCGCCAGCAGCTTGGGGGACTCCACAGATACGCAGTATTTT.

The sample holds a few counts of this clone. This chain joins TRBV6-5 and TRBJ2-4; a weak D match, TRBD2 (5 bases). The V and J ends lost 0 bases and 8 bases respectively, with 5 bases between them. Per the germline V gene, CDR1 is MNHEY and CDR2 is SVGAGI. The CDR3 has 12 residues. CDR3 protein: CASSYSGDIQYF. DNA of the CDR3: TGTGCCAGCAGTTACTCGGGAGACATTCAGTACTTC.

At least ten counts were recorded for this clone. This chain links TRBV27 with TRBJ2-2; D remains unclear. With 3 bases removed from V and 2 bases from J, the gap between germline ends came to 13 bases. Per the germline V gene, CDR1 is MNHEY and CDR2 is SMNVEV (reference sequence). This CDR3 has 16 amino acids. CDR3: CASSLLTSINTGELFF. The CDR3 nucleotides are TGTGCCAGCAGTTTGCTAACGTCAATAAACACCGGGGAGCTGTTTTTT.

The chain combines TRBV7-9 with TRBJ1-2; D is unresolved. This CDR3 has 15 amino acids. The germline gives CDR1 SEHNR, CDR2 FQNEAQ (reference sequence). V was shortened by 1 base and J by 7 bases, with 16 bases between the two germline ends. The CDR3: CASSLVALPEGGYTF. The CDR3 DNA reads TGTGCCAGCAGCTTAGTTGCCCTCCCAGAGGGTGGCTACACCTTC.

This clone was seen once. The chain couples TRBV29-1 to TRBJ2-5, with a tentative D call TRBD2 (5 bases). This CDR3 has 10 amino acids. V was shortened by 8 bases and J by 5 bases, with 9 bases between the two germline ends. The germline CDR1 and CDR2 sequences are SQVTM and ANQGSEA. CDR3 residues: CSTWEETQYF. The CDR3 nucleotides read TGCAGCACGTGGGAGGAGACCCAGTACTTC.